These 22 T cell receptor beta chains came from one sample sequenced in a study of siplizumab effects on memory and regulatory T cells. Data came from immunoSEQ multiplex PCR; TCRdb stores just in-frame clones and leaves some out. Of approximately 100,000 clones listed, 92% are singletons. Sequencing used Tregs sorted from blood. The source of these receptors is a human donor in good health.

This clone was recorded once. The V call is TRBV11-2, the J call TRBJ2-1, with TRBD2 as a possible D gene (5 bases). Trimming removed 5 bases at V and 10 bases at J, with 15 bases between. There are 13 residues in the CDR3. Germline values: CDR1 SGHAT, CDR2 FQNNGV. Here the CDR3 reads CASSRWETQEQFF. CDR3 bases: TGTGCCAGCAGCCGGTGGGAGACACAAGAGCAGTTCTTC.

The chain carries TRBV5-1 and TRBJ2-5; D may be TRBD2 (5 bases). The CDR3 is made up of 14 amino acids. Germline assignment: CDR1 SGHRS and CDR2 YFSETQ. Trimming took off 6 bases at V and 5 bases at J, with 17 bases between the two ends. CDR3 residues: CASNHGRQRETQYF. The DNA for the CDR3 is TGCGCCAGCAACCATGGACGGCAGCGGGAGACCCAGTACTTC.

This clone came up once. This sequence joins TRBV29-1 and TRBJ2-7; 7 nucleotides agree with TRBD1. From germline, CDR1 is SQVTM and CDR2 ANQGSEA. The CDR3 extends over 12 amino acids. V trimming: 8 bases; J trimming: 2 bases; junction bases outside the gene matches: 6. The DNA for the CDR3 is TGCAGCATTAAGACAGGGCCCTACGAGCAGTACTTC. Its translation is CSIKTGPYEQYF.

The rearrangement uses TRBV15 and TRBJ1-2, with a possible D match to TRBD1 (5 bases). The V end was cut by 0 bases, the J end by 4 bases, with 6 bases between. Per germline, CDR1 LNHNV and CDR2 YYDKDF (reference sequence). The length of the CDR3 is 13 residues. In nucleotides, the CDR3 is TGTGCCACCAGCAGAGATCAGGGCTATGGCTACACCTTC. It codes for CATSRDQGYGYTF.

This chain joins TRBV5-6 and TRBJ2-1; 8 bases line up with TRBD2. J gave up 5 bases and V 4 bases, and 11 bases lay outside the gene matches. The CDR3 runs 16 residues. The germline CDR1 and CDR2 sequences are SGHDT and YYEEEE. CDR3 DNA: TGTGCCAGCAGCCTCCCTGGGCGGGGGGCCCACAATGAGCAGTTCTTC. This gives the protein CASSLPGRGAHNEQFF.

The rearrangement uses TRBV7-8 and TRBJ1-3; D is unresolved. The germline V and J ends were trimmed by 5 bases and 4 bases, with 3 bases remaining between them. Looked up from germline, CDR1 is SGHVS and CDR2 is FQNEAQ. This CDR3 has 11 residues. DNA for the CDR3: TGTGCCAGCAGCGTAGGAAACACCATATATTTT. Encoded protein: CASSVGNTIYF.

This chain links TRBV6-5 with TRBJ1-1; 10 nucleotides align to TRBD1. Germline assignment: CDR1 MNHEY and CDR2 SVGAGI. V lost 6 bases and J lost 11; bases outside the gene matches: 9. This CDR3 has 13 amino acids. CDR3 bases: TGTGCCAGCAGACTCGACAGGGGGCGGGAGGCTTTCTTT. This encodes CASRLDRGREAFF.

This rearrangement joins TRBV6-1 to TRBJ1-2; 8 nucleotides align to TRBD1. V shed 6 bases and J 7 bases; nucleotides not matched to a gene: 10. Germline values: CDR1 MNHNS, CDR2 SASEGT. The CDR3 runs to 14 residues. CDR3 coding DNA: TGTGCCAGCAGAGGAAGAGACAGGGGACTTGGCTACACCTTC. It yields the protein CASRGRDRGLGYTF.

The chain carries TRBV19 and TRBJ2-7, with D hard to call. Trimming removed 3 bases from V and 1 base from J, with 13 bases in between. CDR1 and CDR2 from the germline V gene are LNHDA and SQIVND (reference sequence). The CDR3 sequence is 15 residues long. The CDR3 sequence: CASSIPRQGSYEQYF. DNA of the CDR3: TGTGCCAGTAGTATTCCCCGACAAGGATCCTACGAGCAGTACTTC.

Only one count was recorded for this clone. The rearrangement uses TRBV5-5 and TRBJ2-6, with TRBD2 as a possible D gene (5 bases). Germline V lookup: CDR1 SGHKS, CDR2 YYEKEE (reference sequence). V dropped 4 bases and J dropped 0 bases, with 11 bases sitting between them. This CDR3 spans 16 amino acids. The CDR3 here is CASSPWRSSGANVLTF. CDR3 bases: TGTGCCAGCAGCCCCTGGAGGAGCTCTGGGGCCAACGTCCTGACTTTC. The variable domain in full, completed from reference TRBV5-5 and TRBJ2-6, reads DAGVTQSPTHLIKTRGQQVTLRCSPISGHKSVSWYQQVLGQGPQFIFQYYEKEERGRGNFPDRFSARQFPNYSSELNVNALLLGDSALYLCASSPWRSSGANVLTFGAGSRLTVL.

V and J are TRBV27 and TRBJ2-7; maybe TRBD2 (6 bases). The CDR3 is made up of 15 amino acids. Germline CDR1 reads MNHEY; CDR2 reads SMNVEV (reference sequence). The V gene lost 7 bases and the J gene lost 0 bases, with 16 bases spanning the gap. The DNA for the CDR3 is TGTGCCAGCACGAAGCGGCGGGGACTCTCCTACGAGCAGTACTTC. Its protein is CASTKRRGLSYEQYF.

The chain employs TRBV15 and TRBJ2-5; D possibly matches TRBD1 or TRBD2 (5 bases each). This CDR3 spans 15 amino acids. Germline CDR1 LNHNV, CDR2 YYDKDF (reference sequence). V lost 5 bases and J 0 bases, leaving 13 bases between the germline ends. The CDR3 is CATSSGRRYQETQYF. For the CDR3, the DNA is TGTGCCACCAGCTCGGGACGACGATACCAAGAGACCCAGTACTTC.

In DNA, the CDR3 is TGTGCCAGCAGCCAAGTATCTAGCGGGAATTACAATGAGCAGTTCTTC. Translation: CASSQVSSGNYNEQFF. This chain uses TRBV4-2 with TRBJ2-1; 9 bases map to TRBD2. CDR3 size: 16 residues. Germline CDR1 is LGHNA and CDR2 is YNFKEQ. V gave up 1 base and J gave up 4 bases; unmatched junction bases: 5.

This clone has only one observation. This sequence joins TRBV6-5 and TRBJ2-5, with D possibly being TRBD1 or TRBD2 (5 bases each). The CDR3 is 14 amino acids. The germline V gene has CDR1 MNHEY and CDR2 SVGAGI. V shed 6 bases and J shed 2 bases, with 13 bases lying between them. CDR3 loop: CASRRGLTQETQYF. CDR3 bases: TGTGCCAGCAGGAGGGGCCTAACTCAAGAGACCCAGTACTTC.

The rearrangement joins TRBV6-1 to TRBJ1-4, with 8 bases matching TRBD1. The germline CDR1 and CDR2 sequences are MNHNS and SASEGT. CDR3 length equals 18 residues. The V segment lost 1 base and the J segment 3 bases; nucleotides outside the gene matches: 10. This chain's CDR3 is CASSEGAGGVTSNEKLFF. The CDR3 DNA is TGTGCCAGCAGTGAAGGGGCAGGGGGCGTCACGTCTAATGAAAAACTGTTTTTT.

This clone was found once. V gene TRBV19 combines with J gene TRBJ2-5; 8 bases are a match to TRBD2. The CDR3 totals 13 residues. Germline-derived CDR1 and CDR2 are LNHDA and SQIVND (reference sequence). Trimming at V came to 1 base and at J to 7 bases, leaving 2 bases not matched to a gene. The CDR3 region is CASSIAGGGTQYF. The CDR3, as DNA: TGTGCCAGTAGTATAGCCGGGGGGGGGACCCAGTACTTC. Supplemented by reference TRBV19 and TRBJ2-5, the full variable domain reads DGGITQSPKYLFRKEGQNVTLSCEQNLNHDAMYWYRQDPGQGLRLIYYSQIVNDFQKGDIAEGYSVSREKKESFPLTVTSAQKNPTAFYLCASSIAGGGTQYFGPGTRLLVL.

This chain joins TRBV5-1 and TRBJ2-7; the D is unclear. CDR3 size: 11 residues. V was pared by 2 bases and J by 0 bases, with 0 bases between. Per the germline V gene, CDR1 is SGHRS and CDR2 is YFSETQ. As DNA, the CDR3 is TGCGCCAGCAGCTTCTCCTACGAGCAGTACTTC. Translating gives CASSFSYEQYF.

The V and J genes are TRBV10-3 and TRBJ2-5; TRBD1 agrees at 8 bases. V lost 8 bases to trimming and J lost 4 bases; unmatched junction nucleotides: 6. The CDR3 is 13 amino acids. Germline V gene lookup returns CDR1 ENHRY and CDR2 SYGVKD. The CDR3 reads CAISNDRGETQYF. The CDR3 coding sequence is TGTGCCATCTCTAACGACAGGGGAGAGACCCAGTACTTC.

V usage is TRBV2 and J usage is TRBJ2-4; unclear D gene. Per germline, CDR1 SNHLY and CDR2 FYNNEI. This CDR3 is built from 13 residues. V shed 3 bases and J shed 8 bases, with 11 bases lying between them. The CDR3, as DNA: TGTGCCAGCAGTGAGAGCCGTTGGGACATTCAGTACTTC. This codes for CASSESRWDIQYF.

The chain combines TRBV14 with TRBJ2-6; D may be TRBD1 (5 bases). The germline gives CDR1 SGHDN, CDR2 FVKESK. Between the trimmed V and J ends, which lost 4 bases and 4 bases, there was a span of 11 bases. The CDR3 is 15 amino acids. The CDR3 region has the DNA TGTGCCAGCAGCCCTCACAGGCCCGGGGCCAACGTCCTGACTTTC. Its protein product is CASSPHRPGANVLTF.

The V gene is TRBV10-3, the J gene TRBJ2-1; 9 bases fit TRBD2. The V gene's germline CDR1 is ENHRY and CDR2 SYGVKD. Losses at the gene ends were 4 bases for V and 2 bases for J; bases not matched to a gene: 3. The CDR3 spans 15 residues. CDR3 nucleotides: TGTGCCATCAGTGGTGGCGGGGGGGCCTACAATGAGCAGTTCTTC. It yields the protein CAISGGGGAYNEQFF.

J is TRBJ2-1 and V is TRBV19, with D possibly TRBD1 on 5 matching bases. Deletions cut 1 base from V and 4 bases from J, with 14 bases between. Germline values: CDR1 LNHDA, CDR2 SQIVND (reference sequence). There are 16 residues in the CDR3. The CDR3: CASSIGRLGRYNEQFF. The CDR3, as DNA: TGTGCCAGTAGTATAGGACGTTTGGGGCGGTACAATGAGCAGTTCTTC.